This is a list of T cell receptor beta chains from one sample in a study of beta chain features in type 1 diabetes. Libraries were prepared by immunoSEQ multiplex PCR; TCRdb keeps only in-frame clonotypes and omits some of them. The profile covers around 56,000 clones, with about 47% appearing a single time and 2% to 3% taken by the ten largest. Material: Tregs from blood. The origin of the receptors is a woman in her thirties or forties with type 1 diabetes. CDR3s include the opening cysteine and the closing phenylalanine or tryptophan. The order of the fields is V gene, D gene, CDR3 length, clone size, J gene, CDR3 protein, CDR3 DNA. A D gene is named only where the DNA matches it firmly. Not every row has a clone size; where given, it reads once, few, many or a size class.

TRBV29-1,.,13,few,TRBJ2-2,CSVGRAKAGELFF,TGCAGCGTTGGGCGGGCCAAGGCCGGGGAGCTGTTTTTT
TRBV4-1,.,15,.,TRBJ1-1,CASSRPLTGNPQAFF,TGCGCCAGCAGCCGGCCTCTGACGGGGAACCCTCAAGCTTTCTTT
TRBV30,TRBD2,14,.,TRBJ2-7,CAWSIPSGPNEQYF,TGTGCCTGGAGTATCCCTAGCGGGCCTAACGAGCAGTACTTC
TRBV7-9,TRBD1,15,.,TRBJ2-4,CASSRSRGQGNIQYF,TGTGCCAGCAGCAGGAGTAGGGGACAGGGTAACATTCAGTACTTC
TRBV9,TRBD1,15,few,TRBJ2-1,CASSVRTGEYNEQFF,TGTGCCAGCAGCGTCAGGACAGGGGAGTACAATGAGCAGTTCTTC
TRBV14,.,16,.,TRBJ1-2,CASSPEGGAISYGYTF,TGTGCCAGCAGCCCAGAGGGAGGGGCCATATCCTATGGCTACACCTTC
TRBV7-9,TRBD2,14,.,TRBJ2-7,CASSAAGGTSEQYF,TGTGCCAGCAGCGCAGCGGGGGGCACCTCCGAGCAGTACTTC
TRBV5-6,TRBD1,15,once,TRBJ2-7,CASSLPPGQVYEQYF,TGTGCCAGCAGCTTGCCCCCGGGACAGGTCTACGAGCAGTACTTC
TRBV4-1,TRBD2,17,.,TRBJ2-3,CASSQGPAGGPTDTQYF,TGCGCCAGCAGCCAAGGTCCAGCGGGGGGGCCAACAGATACGCAGTATTTT
TRBV10-3,.,12,.,TRBJ2-7,CAISLLGGEQYF,TGTGCCATCAGCCTCCTCGGAGGCGAGCAGTACTTC
TRBV7-2,.,14,.,TRBJ2-5,CASSRTSNRETQYF,TGTGCCAGCAGCCGAACTAGCAACAGAGAGACCCAGTACTTC
TRBV11-2,.,17,few,TRBJ2-1,CASSLEPGAGAYNEQFF,TGTGCCAGCAGCTTAGAGCCGGGCGCGGGTGCCTACAATGAGCAGTTCTTC
TRBV30,TRBD2,14,.,TRBJ2-1,CAWSVTSGYNEQFF,TGTGCCTGGAGTGTGACTAGCGGTTACAATGAGCAGTTCTTC
TRBV6-4,.,13,.,TRBJ2-2,CASSGGVTGELFF,TGTGCCAGCAGTGGGGGAGTCACCGGGGAGCTGTTTTTT